The 13 T cell receptor beta chains below were found in one sample sequenced in a study of healthy donors' naive CD4 and CD8 T cells. A linear amplification protocol produced the TCR libraries from 500 ng of total RNA. TCRdb reprocessed the reads with MiXCR, giving one entry per CDR3 protein. Of about 180,000 distinct CDR3 sequences listed, 65% to 75% are singletons. Sequences were obtained from naive CD4+ and CD8+ T cells sorted from blood, pooled from several donors. These receptors were obtained from a pool of human donors in good health; the sample pools cells from several healthy donors.

As DNA, the CDR3 is TGTGCCAGCTCCTGGGGTAACTATGGCTACACCTTC. Residues: CASSWGNYGYTF. The rearrangement uses TRBV12-3 or TRBV12-4 and TRBJ1-2, with D uncertain. Between the trimmed V and J ends, which lost 8 bases and 1 base, there was a span of 8 bases. The CDR3 covers 12 residues.

This chain links TRBV29-1 with TRBJ2-7, with 7 positions matching TRBD1. CDR1 is SQVTM and CDR2 is ANQGSEA in the germline V gene. V was clipped by 0 bases and J by 3 bases; unmatched bases: 2. The CDR3 spans 13 residues. CDR3 DNA: TGCAGCGTTGAAGAGGGGACAGTCTACGAGCAGTACTTC. This sequence encodes CSVEEGTVYEQYF.

Written as DNA, the CDR3 is TGCAGCGCCATAGCGGGAGGGCCTTATGAGCAGTTCTTC. As protein: CSAIAGGPYEQFF. The V and J genes are TRBV29-1 and TRBJ2-1, with 11 bases aligning to TRBD2. Looked up from germline, CDR1 is SQVTM and CDR2 is ANQGSEA. After removal of 7 bases from V and 8 bases from J, the junction contained 7 bases not matched to a gene. The CDR3 has 13 amino acids.

The CDR3 region has the DNA TGTGCCAGCAGCCCGCGGACCGGAAAACAAGAGACCCAGTACTTC. Translating it yields CASSPRTGKQETQYF. The chain is built from TRBV5-4 and TRBJ2-5; no definite D call. Trimming shortened V by 4 bases and J by 2 bases, and 15 bases separated the two germline ends. The CDR3 spans 15 residues. CDR1 SGHNT and CDR2 YYREEE come from the germline V gene (reference sequence).

The chain recombines TRBV12-3 or TRBV12-4 with TRBJ2-1; D unclear. The CDR3 has 15 residues. The V end was cut by 5 bases, the J end by 2 bases, with 13 bases between. CDR3 region: CASSRPIGTYNEQFF. The CDR3 nucleotides read TGTGCCAGCAGTCGACCGATCGGCACCTACAATGAGCAGTTCTTC.

V is TRBV29-1 and J is TRBJ1-1; 10 bases agree with TRBD1. The CDR3 length is 13 residues. Germline V lookup: CDR1 SQVTM, CDR2 ANQGSEA. Losses at the gene ends were 5 bases for V and 5 bases for J; bases not matched to a gene: 5. The CDR3 region is CSVYGQGGTEAFF. CDR3 coding DNA: TGCAGCGTTTACGGACAGGGGGGAACTGAAGCTTTCTTT.

This clonotype was counted a few times. The chain uses TRBV11-1 and TRBJ2-1; TRBD1 matches at 9 bases. CDR1 SGHAT and CDR2 FQDESV come from the germline V gene (reference sequence). This CDR3 is 16 amino acids long. After removal of 1 base from V and 3 bases from J, the junction contained 4 bases not matched to a gene. The CDR3 region has the DNA TGTGCCAGCAGCTTAGGGGGACAGGGAGTCTACAATGAGCAGTTCTTC. Residues: CASSLGGQGVYNEQFF.

V usage is TRBV27 and J usage is TRBJ2-7; D possibly uses TRBD1 or TRBD2 (6 bases each). Germline CDR1 reads MNHEY; CDR2 reads SMNVEV (reference sequence). The CDR3 has 14 amino acids. Trimming took 4 bases from V and 5 from J, leaving 15 bases between them. CDR3 sequence reads: CASSSLGGQDEQYF. CDR3 sequence (DNA): TGTGCCAGCAGTTCCCTCGGGGGCCAGGACGAGCAGTACTTC.

The genes are TRBV29-1 and TRBJ2-7; TRBD1 matches 8 bases. V shed 6 bases, J shed 0 bases, and the junction held 4 bases outside the gene matches. The CDR3 loop spans 13 amino acids. Germline V gene lookup returns CDR1 SQVTM and CDR2 ANQGSEA. The CDR3 spells CSVMTGDSYEQYF. The DNA of the CDR3 is TGCAGCGTGATGACAGGGGACTCCTACGAGCAGTACTTC.

V is TRBV30 and J is TRBJ2-3; D gene unclear. V was clipped by 2 bases and J by 0 bases, with 9 bases between them. This CDR3 contains 14 residues. The V gene's germline CDR1 is GTSNPN and CDR2 SVGIG (reference sequence). The CDR3, as DNA: TGTGCCTGGAGTACCGGAACCAGCACAGATACGCAGTATTTT. Amino acids: CAWSTGTSTDTQYF.

This sequence joins TRBV12-3 or TRBV12-4 and TRBJ2-1; D gene unclear. The CDR3 has 13 residues. Trimming left V 2 bases short and J 7 bases short, with 9 bases between. CDR3 DNA sequence: TGTGCCAGCAGTTTACCTTCCCCGAATGAGCAGTTCTTC. Translating it yields CASSLPSPNEQFF.

The chain joins TRBV6-1 to TRBJ1-2, with 8 bases identical to TRBD1. Germline V gene sequence: CDR1 MNHNS, CDR2 SASEGT. There are 13 residues in the CDR3. V shed 6 bases, J shed 4 bases, and the junction held 4 bases outside the gene matches. DNA for the CDR3: TGTGCCAGCAGACAGGGGGACCCCTATGGCTACACCTTC. This codes for CASRQGDPYGYTF.

This chain uses TRBV4-3 with TRBJ2-1; D is ambiguous. Trimming removed 1 base at V and 2 bases at J, with 6 bases between. CDR3 length: 14 amino acids. Germline V lookup: CDR1 LGHNA, CDR2 YSLEER. CDR3 sequence: CASSQVDTYNEQFF. The CDR3 nucleotides read TGCGCCAGCAGCCAAGTCGACACCTACAATGAGCAGTTCTTC.